The rows below give T cell receptor beta chains drawn from one sample of a study of CD8+CD57+ T cells in acquired aplastic anemia. TCRdb reprocessed the reads with MiXCR, giving one entry per CDR3 protein. The sample yields under 250,000 distinct CDR3 sequences, more than 45% seen once. The sequenced sample was sorted CD4+, CD8+, or CD8+CD57+ T cells (not recorded which) from PBMCs. The receptors originated from a human donor with aplastic anemia. Each CDR3 is given with its conserved first and last residue. D genes are given only for firm matches. Rows may omit the clone size; those that give it use once, few, many or a size class.

D	J	V	size	CDR3	DNA
-	TRBJ2-7	TRBV7-2	-	CASSQDWTRGEYEQYF	TGCGCCAGCAGCCAAGACTGGACAAGGGGGGAGTACGAGCAGTACTTC
TRBD1	TRBJ2-3	TRBV11-3	many	CASSATGVIGTDTQYF	TGTGCCAGCAGCGCGACAGGGGTAATAGGCACAGATACGCAGTATTTT
-	TRBJ2-7	TRBV27	many	CASSLDLRAGYEQYF	TGTGCCAGCAGTTTAGACTTACGTGCAGGCTACGAGCAGTACTTC
-	TRBJ2-5	TRBV2	-	CASTKRAGFQETQYF	TGTGCCAGCACCAAGAGGGCAGGGTTCCAAGAGACCCAGTACTTC
TRBD2	TRBJ2-7	TRBV6-1	-	CASSERTSHTYEQYF	TGTGCCAGCAGTGAACGGACTAGCCATACCTACGAGCAGTACTTC
TRBD1	TRBJ1-6	TRBV19	once	CARSPRPDRGNSPLHF	TGTGCCAGGAGTCCCCGCCCGGACAGGGGGAACTCACCCCTCCACTTT
-	TRBJ2-2	TRBV10-1	-	CASSDSSIYLCSVASSGELFF	-
-	TRBJ2-7	TRBV9	-	CASSLGSGTEQYF	TGTGCCAGCAGCCTGGGTTCGGGGACCGAGCAGTACTTC
-	TRBJ1-6	TRBV9	-	CASSIARISSYNSPLHF	TGTGCCAGCAGCATAGCTCGGATTAGCTCCTACAATTCACCCCTCCACTTT
TRBD1	TRBJ2-1	TRBV29-1	-	CSVPGVGQDWDEQSF	TGCAGCGTGCCGGGGGTGGGACAGGATTGGGATGAGCAGTCCTTC
TRBD1	TRBJ1-2	TRBV29-1	-	CSVARQGRYYGYTF	TGCAGCGTCGCACGACAGGGTCGATACTATGGCTACACCTTC
TRBD2	TRBJ2-1	TRBV7-2	few	CASSLASGGLEQFF	TGTGCCAGCAGCTTAGCTAGCGGGGGTCTTGAGCAGTTCTTC
-	TRBJ1-1	TRBV15	-	CATSQGNYEQYTEAFF	TGTGCCACCAGCCAAGGAAACTACGAGCAGTACACTGAAGCTTTCTTT
TRBD1	TRBJ2-7	TRBV6-5	-	CASSSLGQTSYEQYF	TGTGCCAGCAGTTCCCTGGGACAGACCTCCTACGAGCAGTACTTC
-	TRBJ1-2	TRBV18	-	CASSPGGVGGYGYTF	TGTGCCAGCTCACCAGGGGGGGTAGGCGGCTATGGCTACACCTTC
-	TRBJ2-3	TRBV7-8	few	CASSRGGGRTDTQYF	TGTGCCAGCTCAAGGGGGGGGGGGCGCACAGATACGCAGTATTTT
-	TRBJ1-5	TRBV3-1	once	CASSQGGSQPQHF	TGTGCCAGCAGCCAAGGGGGAAGTCAGCCCCAGCATTTT
-	TRBJ2-1	TRBV5-5	-	CASSLPPGLEQFF	TGTGCCAGCAGCTTGCCCCCAGGGCTTGAGCAGTTCTTC
TRBD1	TRBJ1-1	TRBV12-5	many	CASDYDREQAFF	TGTGCTAGTGATTACGACAGGGAACAAGCTTTCTTT
-	TRBJ1-1	TRBV27	-	CASSLGGRKAFF	TGTGCCAGCAGTTTAGGTGGACGGAAAGCTTTCTTT
TRBD1	TRBJ2-5	TRBV14	many	CASSPPMGQFQETQYF	TGTGCCAGCAGCCCGCCGATGGGACAGTTCCAAGAGACCCAGTACTTC
-	TRBJ1-2	TRBV27	-	CASSLSGCGYTF	TGTGCCAGCAGCCTTTCCGGGTGTGGCTACACCTTC
-	TRBJ2-1	TRBV15	-	CATSIEGVDEQFF	TGTGCCACCAGCATAGAGGGGGTCGATGAGCAGTTCTTC
-	TRBJ2-7	TRBV19	-	CASQGWWTEWYF	TGTGCCAGCCAAGGATGGTGGACAGAGTGGTACTTC
TRBD2	TRBJ2-3	TRBV9	-	CASSEGLAGVTDTQYF	TGTGCCAGCAGCGAGGGACTAGCGGGAGTCACAGATACGCAGTATTTT
-	TRBJ2-3	TRBV10-3	-	CAISESMGATSTDTQYF	TGTGCCATCAGTGAGTCGATGGGGGCAACTAGCACAGATACGCAGTATTTT
-	TRBJ1-5	TRBV10-2	-	CASSERQGGSQPQHF	TGCGCCAGCAGTGAGCGGCAGGGAGGGAGTCAGCCCCAGCATTTT
-	TRBJ1-5	TRBV15	many	CATSSVRDVNQPQHF	TGTGCCACCAGTTCTGTGAGGGATGTCAATCAGCCCCAGCATTTT
-	TRBJ2-6	TRBV27	-	CASSLSPTGGANVLTF	TGTGCCAGCAGTTTATCGCCCACCGGTGGGGCCAACGTCCTGACTTTC
TRBD1	TRBJ2-7	TRBV6-2/TRBV6-3	-	CASRTGGETYEQYF	TGTGCCAGCCGGACAGGGGGGGAAACCTACGAGCAGTACTTC
-	TRBJ2-7	TRBV29-1	-	CSVSWRTVAHEQYF	TGCAGCGTTTCTTGGAGGACAGTCGCACACGAGCAGTACTTC
-	TRBJ2-2	TRBV7-9	-	CASSLVRLNTGELFF	TGTGCCAGCAGCTTAGTGCGGCTGAACACCGGGGAGCTGTTTTTT
-	TRBJ2-7	TRBV7-9	many	CASSLEQGIHEQYF	TGTGCCAGCAGCTTAGAACAGGGTATCCACGAGCAGTACTTC
-	TRBJ2-1	TRBV6-4	many	CASSDPSGVFF	TGTGCCAGCAGTGACCCGTCGGGCGTGTTCTTC
TRBD1	TRBJ2-7	TRBV7-8	-	CASSLAPTGGKQRYYEQYF	TGTGCCAGCAGCTTAGCGCCGACAGGGGGCAAACAGCGGTACTACGAGCAGTACTTC
TRBD2	TRBJ2-3	TRBV9	once	CASSVGQGAGGRDTQYF	TGTGCCAGCAGCGTAGGCCAAGGGGCGGGAGGTCGAGATACGCAGTATTTT
-	TRBJ1-2	TRBV7-9	many	CASSDNRTSGLGHYGYTF	TGTGCCAGCAGCGACAATCGGACCTCGGGGTTGGGTCACTATGGCTACACCTTC
TRBD2	TRBJ2-3	TRBV6-5	many	CASSPTSGEGDTQYF	TGTGCCAGCAGCCCGACTAGCGGAGAGGGGGATACGCAGTATTTT
-	TRBJ1-1	TRBV4-1	-	CASTLGAFGGTEAFF	TGCGCCAGCACCCTTGGAGCCTTCGGGGGAACTGAAGCTTTCTTT
-	TRBJ2-2	TRBV10-3	-	CAISVRESGELFF	TGTGCCATCAGTGTCCGGGAATCCGGGGAGCTGTTTTTT
-	TRBJ2-7	TRBV2	-	CASAHPSSYEQYF	TGTGCCAGCGCCCACCCTAGCTCCTACGAGCAGTACTTC
-	TRBJ1-2	TRBV19	-	CASSALYGYTF	TGTGCCAGTAGTGCCCTTTATGGCTACACCTTC
TRBD1	TRBJ2-7	TRBV19	many	CASSKDRNEQYF	TGTGCCAGTAGTAAGGACAGGAACGAGCAGTACTTC
-	TRBJ2-3	TRBV15	-	CATSRDRDTQYF	TGTGCCACCAGCAGAGATAGGGATACGCAGTATTTT
TRBD1	TRBJ1-6	TRBV5-5	-	CASSLFPGQGNSPLHF	TGTGCCAGCAGCTTGTTTCCGGGACAGGGCAATTCACCCCTCCACTTT
-	TRBJ1-1	TRBV29-1	few	CSAGQKNTEAFF	TGCAGCGCAGGACAGAAGAACACTGAAGCTTTCTTT
-	TRBJ1-4	TRBV9	-	CASSEGDDEKLFF	TGTGCCAGCAGCGAGGGGGACGACGAAAAACTGTTTTTT
TRBD1	TRBJ2-7	TRBV5-1	-	CASSLRQGVYEQYF	TGCGCCAGCAGCTTGAGGCAGGGGGTGTACGAGCAGTACTTC
-	TRBJ2-7	TRBV6-5	many	CASSYSADAYEQYF	TGTGCCAGCAGTTACTCTGCAGACGCCTACGAGCAGTACTTC
TRBD1	TRBJ1-2	TRBV5-5	-	CASNLPSTGGSDGYTF	TGTGCCAGCAACTTACCTTCGACAGGGGGCAGCGATGGCTACACCTTC
TRBD2	TRBJ2-5	TRBV14	few	CASSQPSGGQETQYF	TGTGCCAGCAGCCAACCTAGCGGAGGCCAAGAGACCCAGTACTTC
TRBD1	TRBJ2-7	TRBV9	many	CASSSGSGGEQYF	TGTGCCAGCAGCTCAGGGTCAGGGGGCGAGCAGTACTTC